This T cell receptor (beta chain) stems from a study of shared clonotypes between healthy human individuals. Across the whole study: The cohort had a couple of women and a few men, ages 18 to 49. Whole-study findings and limits: Few donors restricted represented genetic and exposure-history diversity.

Remarks on this clone: Antigen specificity is unknown.

Per germline, CDR1 SGHTA and CDR2 FQGNSA. Trimming shortened V by 3 bases and J by 5 bases, and 7 bases separated the two germline ends. The CDR3 totals 12 residues. For sorted subsets, about 200 ng DNA per replicate equaled 30,000 or so T cell genomes. The repertoire was sequenced with immunoSEQ multiplex PCR; TCRdb's copy has only in-frame clones and lacks some. The sample has roughly 330,000 clones; about 74% are singletons. The chain employs TRBV7-2 and TRBJ2-5, with unresolved D. Sequenced material: memory CD4+ T cells sorted from blood. Subset of the sample: CD45RA-negative fraction. This TCR was recovered from a young man in good health. In DNA, the CDR3 is TGTGCCAGCAGCTTTCTGGGCGAGACCCAGTACTTC. Its translation is CASSFLGETQYF.